The T cell receptor beta chain described here comes from a study of T cell repertoires in cytomegalovirus infection. Study information: CMV epitopes that were recently identified and HLA-C-restricted were used alongside well-studied HLA-B-restricted ones. Indications of both CMV infection and matching HLA type were provided by public TCR beta signatures.

Note on this clonotype: As yet, its antigen is unknown.

MiXCR, applied by TCRdb to the reads, yields one record per CDR3 protein. There are about 920,000 distinct CDR3 sequences in the sample; 25% to 40% occur only once, and under 15% lies in the top ten. Whole-study findings and limits: HLA-C-restricted TCR beta clonotypes specific for CMV led the ex vivo response. Totalled public TCR beta family frequency picked out people who carried CMV plus the relevant HLA.

In germline, CDR1 is DFQATT, CDR2 SNEGSKA (reference sequence). The CDR3 runs to 13 residues. V was cut by 5 bases and J by 8 bases, with 18 bases left in between. This specimen consisted of cultured CD8+ T cells from PBMCs, obtained from culture after CMV antigen stimulation. The TCR comes from a human donor in good health (CMV status not recorded). Some clones in this sample may be carry-over from other donors' samples. The chain joins TRBV20-1 to TRBJ1-2; D is perhaps TRBD1 (6 bases). CDR3 coding DNA: TGCAGTGCTCCGAGCGGGAGGGGGGGCGGCTACACCTTC. Protein product: CSAPSGRGGGYTF.